In its sample, the clone carrying this T cell receptor beta chain ranks as medium-sized. The antigen remains unidentified. This sample was included in a study of cytomegalovirus exposure and HLA in healthy donors. Findings and limits, study-wide: No immune exposure information besides CMV serostatus was available. A few of the chains that were CMV-associated were confirmed in vitro to be specific for CMV antigens.

The length of the CDR3 is 16 residues. Trimming took 1 base from V and 0 from J, leaving 10 bases between them. The germline V gene has CDR1 MNHNS and CDR2 SASEGT. Primers for the PCR totalled 60 Vbeta and 13 Jbeta. Using immunoSEQ multiplex PCR, the repertoire was profiled, and TCRdb retains in-frame clones only, with some absent. The sample contains some 89,000 clones, approximately 80% of which appear only once. The TCR originated in a middle-aged woman in good health and CMV-seropositive. Sequenced input: PBMCs. The chain is built from TRBV6-1 and TRBJ1-3; D gene ambiguous. The DNA for the CDR3 is TGTGCCAGCAGTGAAGATTCGGGAAGCTCTGGAAACACCATATATTTT. This encodes CASSEDSGSSGNTIYF.